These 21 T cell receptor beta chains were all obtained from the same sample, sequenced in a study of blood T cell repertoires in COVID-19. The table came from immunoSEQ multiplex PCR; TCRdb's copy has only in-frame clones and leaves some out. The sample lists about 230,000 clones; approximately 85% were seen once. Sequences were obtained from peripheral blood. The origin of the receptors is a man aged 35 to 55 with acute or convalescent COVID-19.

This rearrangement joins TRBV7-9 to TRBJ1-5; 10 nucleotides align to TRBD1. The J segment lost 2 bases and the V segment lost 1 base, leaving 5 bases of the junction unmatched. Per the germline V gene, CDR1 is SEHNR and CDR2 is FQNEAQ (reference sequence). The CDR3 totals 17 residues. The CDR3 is CASSLGDRGGGNQPQHF. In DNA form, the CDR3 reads TGTGCCAGCAGCTTAGGGGACAGGGGTGGCGGCAATCAGCCCCAGCATTTT.

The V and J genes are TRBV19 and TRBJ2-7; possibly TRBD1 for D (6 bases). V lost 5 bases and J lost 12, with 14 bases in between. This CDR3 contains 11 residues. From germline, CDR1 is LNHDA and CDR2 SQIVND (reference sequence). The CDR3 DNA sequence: TGTGCCAGTAGTGGACAACAGGGTTTGTACTTC. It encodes CASSGQQGLYF.

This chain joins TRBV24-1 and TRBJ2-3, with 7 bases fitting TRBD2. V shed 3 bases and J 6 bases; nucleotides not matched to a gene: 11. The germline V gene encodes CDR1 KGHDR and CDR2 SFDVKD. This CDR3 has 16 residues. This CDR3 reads CATSDLLGRGDDTQYF. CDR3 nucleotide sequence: TGTGCCACCAGTGATCTCTTGGGGAGGGGCGATGATACGCAGTATTTT.

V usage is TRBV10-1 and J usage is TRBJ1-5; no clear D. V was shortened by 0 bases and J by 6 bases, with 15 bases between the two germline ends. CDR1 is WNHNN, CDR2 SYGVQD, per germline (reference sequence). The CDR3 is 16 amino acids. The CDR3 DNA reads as TGCGCCAGCAGTGAGTCGAAAGAGTCCAGCGGTCAGCCCCAGCATTTT. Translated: CASSESKESSGQPQHF.

The CDR3 loop is CASSRGLQQPQHF. For the CDR3, the DNA is TGTGCCAGCAGCAGGGGATTACAACAGCCCCAGCATTTT. The V call is TRBV9, the J call TRBJ1-5; maybe TRBD1 (5 bases). Trimming stripped 4 bases from V and 7 bases from J, with 12 bases between. Germline CDR1 reads SGDLS; CDR2 reads YYNGEE. The CDR3 is made up of 13 amino acids.

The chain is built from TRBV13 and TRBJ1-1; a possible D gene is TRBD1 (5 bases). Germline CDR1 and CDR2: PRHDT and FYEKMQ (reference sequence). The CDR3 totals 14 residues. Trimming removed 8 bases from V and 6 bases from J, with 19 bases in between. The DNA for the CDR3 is TGTGCCAGCGTTCGTTACCAGGGAATCCCTGAAGCTTTCTTT. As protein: CASVRYQGIPEAFF.

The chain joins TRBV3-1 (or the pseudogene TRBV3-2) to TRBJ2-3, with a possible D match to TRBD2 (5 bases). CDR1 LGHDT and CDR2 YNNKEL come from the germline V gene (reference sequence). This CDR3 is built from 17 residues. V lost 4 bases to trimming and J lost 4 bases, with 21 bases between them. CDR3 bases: TGTGCCAGCAGCCCTCATATCAGCACGGGGTTTCCAGATACGCAGTATTTT. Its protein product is CASSPHISTGFPDTQYF.

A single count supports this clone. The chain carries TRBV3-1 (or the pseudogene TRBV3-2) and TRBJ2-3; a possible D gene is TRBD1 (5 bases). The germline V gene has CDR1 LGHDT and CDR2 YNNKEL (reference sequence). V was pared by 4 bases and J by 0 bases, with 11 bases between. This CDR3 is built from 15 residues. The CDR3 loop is CASSPDSSSTDTQYF. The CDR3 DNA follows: TGTGCCAGCAGCCCCGACAGTTCTAGCACAGATACGCAGTATTTT.

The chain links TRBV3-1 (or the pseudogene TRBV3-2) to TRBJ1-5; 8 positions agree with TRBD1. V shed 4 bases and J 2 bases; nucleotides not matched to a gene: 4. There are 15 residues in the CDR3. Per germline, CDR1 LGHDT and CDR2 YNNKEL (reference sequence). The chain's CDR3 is CASSRGQGGNQPQHF. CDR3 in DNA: TGTGCCAGCAGCCGCGGACAGGGAGGCAATCAGCCCCAGCATTTT.

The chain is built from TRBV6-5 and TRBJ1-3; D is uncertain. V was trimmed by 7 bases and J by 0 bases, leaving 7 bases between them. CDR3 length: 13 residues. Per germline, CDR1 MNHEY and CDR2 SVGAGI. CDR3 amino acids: CASMSGSGNTIYF. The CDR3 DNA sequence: TGTGCCAGCATGTCGGGCTCTGGAAACACCATATATTTT.

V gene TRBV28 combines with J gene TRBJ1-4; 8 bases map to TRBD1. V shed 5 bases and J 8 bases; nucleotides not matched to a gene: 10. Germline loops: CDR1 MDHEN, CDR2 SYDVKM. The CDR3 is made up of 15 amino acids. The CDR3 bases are TGTGCCAGCAGTCGAATGGACAGGGCGGCGGAAAAACTGTTTTTT. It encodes CASSRMDRAAEKLFF.

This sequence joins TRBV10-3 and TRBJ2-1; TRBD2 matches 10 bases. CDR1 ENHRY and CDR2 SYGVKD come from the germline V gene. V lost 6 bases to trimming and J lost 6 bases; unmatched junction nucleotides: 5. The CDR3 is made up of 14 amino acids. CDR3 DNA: TGTGCCATCAGCGAACTAGCGGGGTTCAATGAGCAGTTCTTC. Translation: CAISELAGFNEQFF.

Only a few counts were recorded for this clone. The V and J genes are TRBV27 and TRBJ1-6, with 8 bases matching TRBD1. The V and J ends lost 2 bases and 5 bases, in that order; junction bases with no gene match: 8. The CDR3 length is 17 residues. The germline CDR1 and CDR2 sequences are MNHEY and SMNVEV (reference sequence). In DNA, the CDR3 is TGTGCCAGCAGTTTAAAAACAGGGGGAAACCATAATTCACCCCTCCACTTT. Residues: CASSLKTGGNHNSPLHF.

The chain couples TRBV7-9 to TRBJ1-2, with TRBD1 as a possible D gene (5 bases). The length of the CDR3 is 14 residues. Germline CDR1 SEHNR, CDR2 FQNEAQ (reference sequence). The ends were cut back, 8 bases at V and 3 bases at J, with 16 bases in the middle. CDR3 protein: CASRPSGAYYGYTF. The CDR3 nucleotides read TGTGCCAGCCGCCCCAGCGGGGCTTACTATGGCTACACCTTC.

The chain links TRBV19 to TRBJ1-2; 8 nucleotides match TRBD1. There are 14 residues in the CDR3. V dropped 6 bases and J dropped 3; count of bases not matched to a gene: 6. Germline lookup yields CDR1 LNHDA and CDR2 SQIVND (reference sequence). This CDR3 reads CASSPGGADYGYTF. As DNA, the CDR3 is TGTGCCAGTAGCCCAGGGGGCGCGGACTATGGCTACACCTTC.

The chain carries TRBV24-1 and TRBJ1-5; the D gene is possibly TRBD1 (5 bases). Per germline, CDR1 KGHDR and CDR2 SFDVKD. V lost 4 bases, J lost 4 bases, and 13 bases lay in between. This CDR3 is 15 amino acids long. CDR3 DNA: TGTGCCACCAGTGACACCGGGACTTATAATCAGCCCCAGCATTTT. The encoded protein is CATSDTGTYNQPQHF.

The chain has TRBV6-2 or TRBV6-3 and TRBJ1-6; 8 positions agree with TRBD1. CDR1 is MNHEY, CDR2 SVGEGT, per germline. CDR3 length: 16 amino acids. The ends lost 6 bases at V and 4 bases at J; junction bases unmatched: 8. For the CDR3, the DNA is TGTGCCAGCAGCCCAGGACAGGGTGTTTATAATTCACCCCTCCACTTT. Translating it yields CASSPGQGVYNSPLHF.

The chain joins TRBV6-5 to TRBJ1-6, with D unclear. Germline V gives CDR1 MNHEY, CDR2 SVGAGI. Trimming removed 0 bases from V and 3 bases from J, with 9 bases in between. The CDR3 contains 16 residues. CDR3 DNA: TGTGCCAGCAGTTACTCGACGGGGAACTATAATTCACCCCTCCACTTT. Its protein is CASSYSTGNYNSPLHF.

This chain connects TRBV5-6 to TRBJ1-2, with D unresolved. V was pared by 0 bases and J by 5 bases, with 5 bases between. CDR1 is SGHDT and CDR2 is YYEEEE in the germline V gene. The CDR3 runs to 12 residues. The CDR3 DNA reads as TGTGCCAGCAGCTTGGAGGAGTATGGCTACACCTTC. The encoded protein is CASSLEEYGYTF.

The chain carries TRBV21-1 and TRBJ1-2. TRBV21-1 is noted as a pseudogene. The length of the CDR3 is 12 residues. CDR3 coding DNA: TGTGCCAGCAGCGTCGGACTGAATGGCTACACCTTC. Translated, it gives CASSVGLNGYTF.

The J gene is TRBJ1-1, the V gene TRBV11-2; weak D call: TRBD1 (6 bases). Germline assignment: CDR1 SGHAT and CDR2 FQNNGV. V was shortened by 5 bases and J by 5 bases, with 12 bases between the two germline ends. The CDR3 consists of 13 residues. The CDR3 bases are TGTGCCAGCAGCGTCACAGGGTATACTGAAGCTTTCTTT. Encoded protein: CASSVTGYTEAFF.